A single sample is the source of the 28 T cell receptor beta chains below, sequenced in a study of blood T cell repertoires in COVID-19. Here immunoSEQ multiplex PCR was the method, and the copy in TCRdb shows in-frame clones only, minus some. The sample records roughly 70,000 clones, 76% being singletons. The material sequenced was peripheral blood. These receptor sequences come from a man aged 60 to 75 with COVID-19, enrolled during active disease.

This clone was detected only a few times. The genes are TRBV12-3 or TRBV12-4 and TRBJ2-7; no reliable D call. Between the trimmed V and J ends, which lost 3 bases and 3 bases, there was a span of 9 bases. The CDR3 is 13 residues long. CDR3: CASSFSLVYEQYF. CDR3 bases: TGTGCCAGCAGTTTCTCACTGGTCTACGAGCAGTACTTC.

V gene TRBV15 combines with J gene TRBJ1-4; D gene uncertain. The CDR3 loop spans 14 amino acids. CDR1 LNHNV and CDR2 YYDKDF come from the germline V gene (reference sequence). Trimming left V 5 bases short and J 5 bases short, with 12 bases between. CDR3 sequence: CATSPRTGNEKLFF. The CDR3 DNA reads as TGTGCCACCAGCCCCCGGACGGGAAATGAAAAACTGTTTTTT.

This clone showed up just once. The chain joins TRBV2 to TRBJ2-7; D uncertain. V was cut by 5 bases and J by 2 bases, with 16 bases left in between. From germline, CDR1 is SNHLY and CDR2 FYNNEI. The CDR3 extends over 15 amino acids. This chain's CDR3 is CASSMTPFGTYEQYF. The CDR3 bases are TGTGCCAGCAGTATGACACCTTTCGGCACCTACGAGCAGTACTTC.

This clone has more than one count but fewer than ten. The chain joins TRBV3-1 (or the pseudogene TRBV3-2) to TRBJ1-3; D unresolved. This CDR3 has 14 amino acids. The V end lost 1 base, the J end lost 6 bases, and 10 bases lay between the germline ends. Germline values: CDR1 LGHDT, CDR2 YNNKEL (reference sequence). DNA for the CDR3: TGTGCCAGCAGCCAAGCACCCGAACAAAACACCATATATTTT. This gives the protein CASSQAPEQNTIYF.

The CDR3 nucleotides are TGTGCCAGCACCCAGGCCGGACTAAAAGAGACCCAGTACTTC. It translates to CASTQAGLKETQYF. The chain carries TRBV2 and TRBJ2-5; D may be TRBD2 (6 bases). Germline V CDR1 and CDR2: SNHLY, FYNNEI. V gave up 7 bases and J gave up 3 bases, with 15 bases separating them. The CDR3 runs 14 residues.

The chain is built from TRBV29-1 and TRBJ2-7, with TRBD1 as a possible D gene (6 bases). The CDR3 runs to 11 residues. V gave up 6 bases and J gave up 7 bases, with 13 bases separating them. Per germline, CDR1 SQVTM and CDR2 ANQGSEA. CDR3 loop: CSVSPQGEQYF. The CDR3 coding sequence is TGCAGCGTCAGCCCACAGGGAGAGCAGTACTTC.

The V gene is TRBV6-5, the J gene TRBJ2-1; D may be TRBD2 (6 bases). V was cut by 2 bases and J by 8 bases, with 16 bases left in between. Germline V gene lookup returns CDR1 MNHEY and CDR2 SVGAGI. The CDR3 extends over 15 amino acids. The CDR3: CASSYGTSWSDEQFF. Here the CDR3 DNA reads TGTGCCAGCAGTTACGGGACTTCTTGGTCCGATGAGCAGTTCTTC.

This clone has only a few counts. The gene calls are TRBV3-1 (or the pseudogene TRBV3-2) and TRBJ2-7; possible D gene TRBD2, 6 bases. Germline assignment: CDR1 LGHDT and CDR2 YNNKEL (reference sequence). This CDR3 region has 14 residues. The V gene lost 4 bases and the J gene lost 3 bases, with 13 bases spanning the gap. The CDR3 sequence: CASSPRETYYEQYF. In DNA form, the CDR3 reads TGTGCCAGCAGCCCCCGGGAGACCTACTACGAGCAGTACTTC.

The chain combines TRBV11-2 with TRBJ1-2; D possibly corresponds to TRBD1 (5 bases). This CDR3 spans 13 amino acids. V dropped 5 bases and J dropped 5 bases, with 12 bases sitting between them. Per germline, CDR1 SGHAT and CDR2 FQNNGV. This CDR3 is CASSTPRQYGYTF. The CDR3 nucleotides read TGTGCCAGCAGCACTCCAAGACAGTATGGCTACACCTTC.

The chain employs TRBV27 and TRBJ1-2; TRBD1 aligns across 9 bases. The CDR3 runs to 13 residues. Trimming took 4 bases from V and 4 from J; bases not matched to a gene: 1. The germline V gene has CDR1 MNHEY and CDR2 SMNVEV (reference sequence). In DNA form, the CDR3 reads TGTGCCAGCAGTTGGGGACAGGGCTATGGCTACACCTTC. This codes for CASSWGQGYGYTF.

The chain employs TRBV24-1 and TRBJ2-2, with TRBD2 matching over 7 bases. The ends lost 2 bases at V and 2 bases at J; junction bases unmatched: 4. This CDR3 region has 16 residues. Germline V CDR1 and CDR2: KGHDR, SFDVKD. The CDR3 region has the DNA TGTGCCACCAGTGATTCGAGCGGGGTCAACACCGGGGAGCTGTTTTTT. It codes for CATSDSSGVNTGELFF.

About this clone: Other DNA sequences in this specimen translate into the identical CDR3. The CDR3 spells CASSNRDRDTGELFF. The CDR3 bases are TGCGCCAGCAGCAACAGAGACAGGGACACCGGGGAGCTGTTTTTT. The chain has TRBV5-1 and TRBJ2-2; 7 bases are a match to TRBD1. Germline values: CDR1 SGHRS, CDR2 YFSETQ. V shed 4 bases and J 3 bases; nucleotides not matched to a gene: 6. The CDR3 length is 15 residues.

This chain links TRBV10-3 with TRBJ2-5, with 8 positions matching TRBD2. The CDR3 has 13 amino acids. J was trimmed by 2 bases and V by 8 bases; bases with no gene match: 4. The germline V gene encodes CDR1 ENHRY and CDR2 SYGVKD. The DNA for the CDR3 is TGTGCCATCGGGACTAGTAGGCAAGAGACCCAGTACTTC. It is translated as CAIGTSRQETQYF.

The V call is TRBV15, the J call TRBJ2-5; D not resolved. Germline lookup yields CDR1 LNHNV and CDR2 YYDKDF (reference sequence). V was cut by 5 bases and J by 6 bases, with 13 bases left in between. The CDR3 spans 13 residues. The CDR3 sequence: CATSSTVAKTQYF. The DNA of the CDR3 is TGTGCCACCAGCTCTACAGTGGCAAAGACCCAGTACTTC.

The chain joins TRBV5-1 to TRBJ1-5; 8 bases agree with TRBD1. V shed 4 bases and J 4 bases; nucleotides not matched to a gene: 4. The CDR3 is 14 residues long. Germline V gives CDR1 SGHRS, CDR2 YFSETQ. For the CDR3, the DNA is TGCGCCAGCAGCGCAGGGGGCCAGAATCAGCCCCAGCATTTT. It is translated as CASSAGGQNQPQHF.

This clone appeared a single time. CDR3 region: CASSVHQRGAYEQYF. The DNA for the CDR3 is TGTGCCAGCAGCGTCCACCAGCGGGGGGCCTACGAGCAGTACTTC. The chain employs TRBV7-2 and TRBJ2-7, with 9 nucleotides matching TRBD2. From germline, CDR1 is SGHTA and CDR2 FQGNSA. This CDR3 is built from 15 residues. V was clipped by 5 bases and J by 2 bases; unmatched bases: 7.

The genes are TRBV6-5 and TRBJ2-5; unclear D gene. CDR3 length: 10 residues. Germline V gene data show CDR1 as MNHEY and CDR2 as SVGAGI. Trimming left V 8 bases short and J 4 bases short, with 5 bases between. The CDR3 sequence is CASLAETQYF. The CDR3 DNA reads as TGTGCCAGCTTAGCAGAGACCCAGTACTTC.

The chain is built from TRBV28 and TRBJ2-3, with 8 nucleotides matching TRBD2. The CDR3 is made up of 16 amino acids. CDR1 is MDHEN and CDR2 is SYDVKM in the germline V gene. The trim removed 1 base at V and 6 bases at J, leaving 9 bases unmatched. The chain's CDR3 is CASSLLSAGGGDTQYF. CDR3 bases: TGTGCCAGCAGTTTATTATCCGCGGGGGGCGGGGATACGCAGTATTTT.

This clone was found a few times. As DNA, the CDR3 is TGTGCCAGCAGCTTAGTTTTCGGGACAGATGGTGAAAAACTGTTTTTT. Its protein product is CASSLVFGTDGEKLFF. This chain connects TRBV7-6 to TRBJ1-4, with 7 bases matching TRBD1. V dropped 1 base and J dropped 7; count of bases not matched to a gene: 9. The CDR3 is 16 amino acids. The germline V gene encodes CDR1 SGHVS and CDR2 FNYEAQ.

Here the CDR3 DNA reads TGTGCCAGCAGCCATACTAGCCCAGATACGCAGTATTTT. Its translation: CASSHTSPDTQYF. V and J are TRBV11-2 and TRBJ2-3; a possible D gene is TRBD2 (6 bases). In germline, CDR1 is SGHAT, CDR2 FQNNGV. V lost 5 bases to trimming and J lost 4 bases, with 10 bases between them. The CDR3 has 13 amino acids.

Ten or more counts support this clone. The V and J genes are TRBV4-1 and TRBJ2-5; 9 nucleotides align to TRBD2. Trimming at V came to 4 bases and at J to 4 bases, leaving 22 bases not matched to a gene. Per germline, CDR1 MGHRA and CDR2 YSYEKL. This CDR3 has 20 amino acids. CDR3 residues: CASSRLPGLATIKEGETQYF. The CDR3 coding sequence is TGCGCCAGCAGCCGACTTCCGGGACTAGCCACCATCAAAGAGGGAGAGACCCAGTACTTC.

The rearrangement joins TRBV2 to TRBJ1-5; TRBD1 matches 7 bases. Trimming cost V 5 bases and J 0 bases; bases outside gene matches: 4. Germline V lookup: CDR1 SNHLY, CDR2 FYNNEI. The CDR3 runs 15 residues. The CDR3 is CASSPGGNSNQPQHF. CDR3 sequence (DNA): TGTGCCAGCAGTCCAGGGGGAAATAGCAATCAGCCCCAGCATTTT.

This chain joins TRBV7-6 and TRBJ2-7; possible D gene TRBD1, 6 bases. CDR1 is SGHVS, CDR2 FNYEAQ, per germline. The CDR3 runs 15 residues. Trimming cost V 1 base and J 2 bases, with 12 bases left between them. CDR3 region: CASSLGGTGPYEQYF. CDR3 nucleotides: TGTGCCAGCAGCTTAGGCGGAACAGGGCCCTACGAGCAGTACTTC.

The chain couples TRBV29-1 to TRBJ1-2; 12 nucleotides align to TRBD1. The V segment lost 4 bases and the J segment 7 bases; nucleotides outside the gene matches: 1. The CDR3 spans 12 residues. The germline V gene encodes CDR1 SQVTM and CDR2 ANQGSEA. DNA of the CDR3: TGCAGCGTTGGGGACAGGGGGCTTGGCTACACCTTC. Translated: CSVGDRGLGYTF.

The V gene is TRBV23-1, the J gene TRBJ2-3, with TRBD1 matching over 9 bases. TRBV23-1 has ORF status, its function being uncertain. The CDR3 consists of 19 residues. With 0 bases clipped from V and 3 bases from J, the junction kept 13 bases outside the gene matches. CDR3 nucleotide sequence: TGCGCCAGCAGTCAATCGGGTAGGGACAGGGACCCTAGGACAGATACGCAGTATTTT. This gives the protein CASSQSGRDRDPRTDTQYF.

The chain combines TRBV5-1 with TRBJ2-1; TRBD2 matches at 7 bases. The trim removed 9 bases at V and 5 bases at J, leaving 8 bases unmatched. The V gene's germline CDR1 is SGHRS and CDR2 YFSETQ. The CDR3 contains 13 residues. The CDR3 sequence: CATQGGSNNEQFF. The CDR3 bases are TGCGCCACTCAGGGCGGGAGCAACAATGAGCAGTTCTTC.

J is TRBJ2-2 and V is TRBV6-5; tentative D call: TRBD1 (6 bases). Germline loops: CDR1 MNHEY, CDR2 SVGAGI. Between the trimmed V and J ends, which lost 5 bases and 4 bases, there was a span of 14 bases. The CDR3 is made up of 15 amino acids. CDR3 protein: CASSRDTILTGELFF. CDR3 in DNA: TGTGCCAGCAGTCGGGACACCATCCTCACCGGGGAGCTGTTTTTT.

In this sample, this clone turned up once. The chain employs TRBV18 and TRBJ1-1; the D is unclear. Trimming took 2 bases from V and 6 from J, leaving 10 bases between them. The CDR3 length is 13 residues. CDR1 KGHSH and CDR2 LQKENI come from the germline V gene. The CDR3 nucleotides are TGTGCCAGCTCACCAGGTAGCGTTTCTGAAGCTTTCTTT. It encodes CASSPGSVSEAFF.